The rows below give T cell receptor beta chains drawn from one sample of a study of cytomegalovirus exposure and HLA in healthy donors. Sequencing was performed with immunoSEQ multiplex PCR; in TCRdb, only in-frame clones are kept and a portion is missing. The data show 50,000 or so clones, with about 67% seen just once and approximately 30% held by the top ten. Sequenced material: PBMCs. These receptors came from a middle-aged man in good health and CMV-seropositive. The CDR3 runs from the conserved cysteine through the conserved F or W. D genes are given only for firm matches. Size is stated for part of the rows, as once, few or many counts, or as a class when the clone is expanded.

TRBV6-1	.	few	TRBJ1-5	TGTGCCAGCAGTGAAAGCAGCTCCGTTCGGGGTCTCAATCAGCCCCAGCATTTT	CASSESSSVRGLNQPQHF
TRBV9	TRBD1	.	TRBJ1-1	TGTGCCAGCAGCGCGAGACAGGGTGTGAGTACTGAAGCTTTCTTT	CASSARQGVSTEAFF
TRBV4-1	TRBD2	.	TRBJ2-1	TGCGCCAGCAGCCAAGAGACTAGCGGGGAAGGTAATGAGCAGTTCTTC	CASSQETSGEGNEQFF
TRBV5-8	.	.	TRBJ1-1	TGTGCCAGCAGCCGCAGAGAAGCTTTCTTT	CASSRREAFF
TRBV5-1	.	.	TRBJ2-7	TGCGCCAGCAGCTTGGCTAGCCCCCCTCTCGAGCAGTACTTC	CASSLASPPLEQYF
TRBV5-6	.	.	TRBJ1-5	TGTGCCAGCAGCTTGACGGGAGGCAATCAGCCCCAGCATTTT	CASSLTGGNQPQHF
TRBV6-6	TRBD1	.	TRBJ2-7	TGTGCCAGCAGTCTGGACAGGACCTACGAGCAGTACTTC	CASSLDRTYEQYF
TRBV2	.	.	TRBJ2-5	TGTGCCAGCAAGCCCAGGGGCCAAGAGACCCAGTACTTC	CASKPRGQETQYF
TRBV10-2	.	.	TRBJ2-1	TGCGCCAGCAGTGCACTAGGAGCCAATGAGCAGTTCTTC	CASSALGANEQFF
TRBV15	.	.	TRBJ1-2	TGTGCCACCAGCAGTCCCGACAGGCGTCTCTATGGCTACACCTTC	CATSSPDRRLYGYTF
TRBV6-5	.	.	TRBJ1-2	TGTGCCAGCAGTTCCCCCTCCTCTGATGGCTACACCTTC	CASSSPSSDGYTF
TRBV6-5	TRBD1	few	TRBJ2-7	TGTGCCAGCGGGTCCGGGACAGGGGGATTTTACGAGCAGTACTTC	CASGSGTGGFYEQYF
TRBV11-2	.	few	TRBJ2-1	TGTGCCAGCAGCTTAACGGCGGGCGACTACAATGAGCAGTTCTTC	CASSLTAGDYNEQFF
TRBV2	.	.	TRBJ1-1	TGTGCCAGCAGTGAAGCCCAACAGGGTGGGACTGAAGCTTTCTTT	CASSEAQQGGTEAFF
TRBV13	.	.	TRBJ1-6	TGTGCCAGCAGTCTAGGACAGCCTAATTCACCCCTCCACTTT	CASSLGQPNSPLHF
TRBV2	.	.	TRBJ1-5	TGTGCCAGCAGTGTTCGGGGACACTTCAATCAGCCCCAGCATTTT	CASSVRGHFNQPQHF
TRBV6-4	.	few	TRBJ1-4	TGTGCCAGCAGTGTTTTCGGAGCTCCGAATGAAAAACTGTTTTTT	CASSVFGAPNEKLFF
TRBV2	.	.	TRBJ2-3	TGTGCCAGCAAATCCTACGGGGATACGCAGTATTTT	CASKSYGDTQYF
TRBV7-2	.	.	TRBJ2-7	TGTGCCAGCAGCTTAGATTCTGGGGCTGCCGAGCAGTACTTC	CASSLDSGAAEQYF
TRBV19	TRBD1	.	TRBJ1-5	TGTGCCAGTAGTAGGGACAGGACGAGCAATCAGCCCCAGCATTTT	CASSRDRTSNQPQHF
TRBV19	.	few	TRBJ2-5	TGTGCCAGTAGTCGCCAGGGCATGGAGACCCAGTACTTC	CASSRQGMETQYF
TRBV7-7	.	.	TRBJ1-1	TGTGCCAGCAGACCGACAGGTTTAAACACTGAAGCTTTCTTT	CASRPTGLNTEAFF
TRBV7-2	.	.	TRBJ2-2	TGTGCCAGCAGCAAGCGACAGAACGCGAACACCGGGGAGCTGTTTTTT	CASSKRQNANTGELFF
TRBV5-1	TRBD1	.	TRBJ1-2	TGCGCCAGCAGCTTGGACGGGACAGGGGCTGGCTACACCTTC	CASSLDGTGAGYTF
TRBV27	TRBD2	.	TRBJ2-3	TGTGCCAGCAGTTTAGGCCTAGCGGGGGAAACGGATACGCAGTATTTT	CASSLGLAGETDTQYF
TRBV4-2	.	few	TRBJ2-2	TGTGCCAGCAGCCCTGGGGGCAGGGGAAGGACCGGGGAGCTGTTTTTT	CASSPGGRGRTGELFF
TRBV6-5	.	.	TRBJ2-2	TGTGCCAACCGGGACTCAAACACCGGGGAGCTGTTTTTT	CANRDSNTGELFF
TRBV5-4	TRBD1	.	TRBJ1-1	TGTGCCAGCAGCTTGAACAGGGGGCGGACTGAAGCTTTCTTT	CASSLNRGRTEAFF
TRBV11-2	.	.	TRBJ2-1	TGTGCCAGCAGCTTAGATTTGACATTCCCCTACAATGAGCAGTTCTTC	CASSLDLTFPYNEQFF
TRBV7-2	.	.	TRBJ2-4	TGTGCCAGCAGCTTAGAGGCGGGACTCAAAAACATTCAGTACTTC	CASSLEAGLKNIQYF
TRBV10-3	.	.	TRBJ1-1	TGTGCCATCAGTGATCCTGACGCGGACACTGAAGCTTTCTTT	CAISDPDADTEAFF
TRBV7-6	.	.	TRBJ2-5	TGTGCCAGCAGTCCAGGACTGGACCAAGAGACCCAGTACTTC	CASSPGLDQETQYF
TRBV4-3	.	.	TRBJ1-2	TGCGCCAGCAGCGTACGACACCGTGGCTATGGCTACACCTTC	CASSVRHRGYGYTF